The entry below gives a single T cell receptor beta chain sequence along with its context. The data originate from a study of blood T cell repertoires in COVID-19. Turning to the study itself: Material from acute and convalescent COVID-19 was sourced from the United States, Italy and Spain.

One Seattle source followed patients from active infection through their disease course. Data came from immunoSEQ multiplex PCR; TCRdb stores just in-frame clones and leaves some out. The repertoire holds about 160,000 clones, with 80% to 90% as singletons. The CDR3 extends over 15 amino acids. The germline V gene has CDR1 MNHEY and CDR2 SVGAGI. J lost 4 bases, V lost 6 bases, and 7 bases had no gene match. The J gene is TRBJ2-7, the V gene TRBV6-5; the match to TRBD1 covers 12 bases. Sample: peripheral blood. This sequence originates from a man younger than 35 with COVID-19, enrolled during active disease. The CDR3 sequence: CASSRGQGASYEQYF. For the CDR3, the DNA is TGTGCCAGCAGCAGGGGACAGGGGGCTTCTTACGAGCAGTACTTC.